These 32 T cell receptor beta chains share one sample of origin, sequenced in a study of blood T cell repertoires in COVID-19. Data came from immunoSEQ multiplex PCR; TCRdb stores just in-frame clones and leaves some out. The sample yields around 100,000 clones, more than 85% seen once. The sequencing sample was made of peripheral blood. The receptors derive from a man younger than 40 in a cohort sampled during active COVID-19.

DNA of the CDR3: TGCAGTGCTAGTTTAGGGGTTGGGTTTTCCAATCAGCCCCAGCATTTT. This translates into CSASLGVGFSNQPQHF. V gene TRBV20-1 combines with J gene TRBJ1-5; tentatively, D is TRBD1 (5 bases). The germline V gene encodes CDR1 DFQATT and CDR2 SNEGSKA (reference sequence). The CDR3 is 16 amino acids. Trimming took 3 bases from V and 3 from J, leaving 18 bases between them.

About this clone itself: The sample has other DNA sequences that encode this CDR3 too. The gene calls are TRBV18 and TRBJ1-5; 9 bases line up with TRBD1. Germline CDR1 KGHSH, CDR2 LQKENI. This CDR3 has 15 amino acids. V shed 3 bases and J 2 bases; nucleotides not matched to a gene: 2. The CDR3 spells CASSPDRGGNQPQHF. Here the CDR3 DNA reads TGTGCCAGCTCACCGGACAGGGGCGGCAATCAGCCCCAGCATTTT. The full variable domain, rest sourced from reference TRBV18 and TRBJ1-5, is NAGVMQNPRHLVRRRGQEARLRCSPMKGHSHVYWYRQLPEEGLKFMVYLQKENIIDESGMPKERFSAEFPKEGPSILRIQQVVRGDSAAYFCASSPDRGGNQPQHFGDGTRLSIL.

In this sample, this clone turned up a few times. The chain combines TRBV27 with TRBJ1-4; D remains unclear. CDR1 MNHEY and CDR2 SMNVEV come from the germline V gene (reference sequence). The length of the CDR3 is 13 residues. Trimming cost V 3 bases and J 5 bases, with 7 bases left between them. The CDR3: CASSFRQNEKLFF. In DNA form, the CDR3 reads TGTGCCAGCAGTTTTCGACAAAATGAAAAACTGTTTTTT. The variable domain in full, completed from reference TRBV27 and TRBJ1-4, reads EAQVTQNPRYLITVTGKKLTVTCSQNMNHEYMSWYRQDPGLGLRQIYYSMNVEVTDKGDVPEGYKVSRKEKRNFPLILESPSPNQTSLYFCASSFRQNEKLFFGSGTQLSVL.

J is TRBJ1-1 and V is TRBV10-3, with TRBD1 as a possible D gene (5 bases). V was trimmed by 2 bases and J by 3 bases, leaving 13 bases between them. This CDR3 contains 15 residues. Per the germline V gene, CDR1 is ENHRY and CDR2 is SYGVKD. This CDR3 reads CAISEASGGYTEAFF. The DNA for the CDR3 is TGTGCCATCAGTGAGGCTAGTGGGGGGTACACTGAAGCTTTCTTT.

V and J are TRBV6-5 and TRBJ1-6; D is undetermined. This CDR3 contains 14 residues. V gave up 8 bases and J gave up 1 base, with 9 bases separating them. The V gene's germline CDR1 is MNHEY and CDR2 SVGAGI. CDR3 coding DNA: TGTGCCAGCGGCGGGAGGTCCTATAATTCACCCCTCCACTTT. Protein sequence: CASGGRSYNSPLHF.

The chain links TRBV5-6 to TRBJ2-7; D remains ambiguous. Trimming removed 1 base from V and 0 bases from J, with 8 bases in between. Per germline, CDR1 SGHDT and CDR2 YYEEEE. The CDR3 is 14 amino acids. CDR3 region: CASSLRHLSYEQYF. The CDR3 DNA sequence: TGTGCCAGCAGCTTGAGACACCTCTCCTACGAGCAGTACTTC.

The chain employs TRBV9 and TRBJ1-2; D remains unclear. Germline V lookup: CDR1 SGDLS, CDR2 YYNGEE. The germline V and J ends were trimmed by 4 bases and 4 bases, with 8 bases remaining between them. This CDR3 is built from 12 residues. The CDR3 sequence is CASSTTGYGYTF. The DNA for the CDR3 is TGTGCCAGCAGCACTACCGGCTATGGCTACACCTTC.

The chain combines TRBV2 with TRBJ2-1, with TRBD1 as a possible D gene (5 bases). V gave up 6 bases and J gave up 1 base, with 13 bases separating them. The CDR3 has 15 residues. Germline V gene sequence: CDR1 SNHLY, CDR2 FYNNEI. CDR3 in amino acids: CASRSQGTSYNEQFF. CDR3 DNA: TGTGCCAGCAGGTCGCAGGGTACGTCCTACAATGAGCAGTTCTTC.

The rearrangement joins TRBV28 to TRBJ1-1; D possibly corresponds to TRBD1 (6 bases). V dropped 6 bases and J dropped 11 bases, with 22 bases sitting between them. The V gene's germline CDR1 is MDHEN and CDR2 SYDVKM. The CDR3 covers 14 residues. The CDR3 coding sequence is TGTGCCAGCAGGAATACAGGGATTCTTACCAGGGCTTTCTTT. Translated, it gives CASRNTGILTRAFF. Full variable domain (remainder filled in from reference TRBV28 and TRBJ1-1): DVKVTQSSRYLVKRTGEKVFLECVQDMDHENMFWYRQDPGLGLRLIYFSYDVKMKEKGDIPEGYSVSREKKERFSLILESASTNQTSMYLCASRNTGILTRAFFGQGTRLTVV.

The chain uses TRBV27 and TRBJ1-5; D possibly corresponds to TRBD1 (5 bases). With 7 bases removed from V and 4 bases from J, the gap between germline ends came to 11 bases. There are 13 residues in the CDR3. CDR1 is MNHEY, CDR2 SMNVEV, per germline (reference sequence). CDR3 residues: CASTKRGNQPQHF. Here the CDR3 DNA reads TGTGCCAGCACCAAAAGGGGTAATCAGCCCCAGCATTTT.

This sequence joins TRBV6-6 and TRBJ2-3, with a possible D match to TRBD1 (5 bases). The germline V gene encodes CDR1 MNHNY and CDR2 SVGAGI (reference sequence). V lost 8 bases, J lost 0 bases, and 15 bases lay in between. This CDR3 is 15 amino acids long. The DNA of the CDR3 is TGTGCCAGCCTTGGGCGAGACAGTAGCACAGATACGCAGTATTTT. This translates into CASLGRDSSTDTQYF.

This rearrangement joins TRBV5-6 to TRBJ1-2; no clear D. This CDR3 spans 11 amino acids. The germline CDR1 and CDR2 sequences are SGHDT and YYEEEE. Trimming took off 4 bases at V and 10 bases at J, with 11 bases between the two ends. The CDR3: CASSLGHNYTF. As DNA, the CDR3 is TGTGCCAGCAGCCTAGGCCACAACTACACCTTC.

The chain couples TRBV2 to TRBJ2-5, with D maybe TRBD2 (6 bases). Trimming left V 4 bases short and J 1 base short, with 16 bases between. This CDR3 has 16 residues. CDR1 is SNHLY and CDR2 is FYNNEI in the germline V gene. CDR3 loop: CASSVDGGFSQETQYF. The CDR3 bases are TGTGCCAGCAGTGTCGACGGGGGATTTTCCCAAGAGACCCAGTACTTC.

The V gene is TRBV6-5, the J gene TRBJ2-3; TRBD2 aligns across 10 bases. Trimming took 8 bases from V and 5 from J; bases not matched to a gene: 10. Germline-derived CDR1 and CDR2 are MNHEY and SVGAGI. The CDR3 is 15 amino acids. CDR3 sequence: CASQRTRLAGDTQYF. The CDR3 DNA sequence: TGTGCCAGCCAACGGACCAGACTAGCGGGAGATACGCAGTATTTT.

In its sample, this clone was seen a few times. The V gene is TRBV29-1, the J gene TRBJ1-2, with D perhaps matching TRBD1 (6 bases). This CDR3 spans 12 amino acids. V lost 4 bases to trimming and J lost 5 bases, with 11 bases between them. Germline values: CDR1 SQVTM, CDR2 ANQGSEA. DNA of the CDR3: TGCAGCGTTGGAGGGGGGGAATATGGCTACACCTTC. The encoded protein is CSVGGGEYGYTF.

The chain links TRBV6-5 to TRBJ1-1, with TRBD1 matching over 12 bases. Germline V CDR1 and CDR2: MNHEY, SVGAGI. V lost 3 bases to trimming and J lost 8 bases; unmatched junction nucleotides: 4. The CDR3 has 14 residues. This CDR3 reads CASSYGTGGSEAFF. CDR3 nucleotides: TGTGCCAGCAGTTATGGGACAGGGGGCAGCGAAGCTTTCTTT.

The chain combines TRBV7-2 with TRBJ2-7; D possibly corresponds to TRBD2 (6 bases). CDR3 size: 13 residues. Looked up from germline, CDR1 is SGHTA and CDR2 is FQGNSA. With 5 bases removed from V and 7 bases from J, the gap between germline ends came to 15 bases. The CDR3: CASSVGLQREQYF. The CDR3 DNA sequence: TGTGCCAGCAGCGTGGGACTCCAGCGGGAGCAGTACTTC.

The chain is built from TRBV6-1 and TRBJ2-2; 11 nucleotides match TRBD2. Germline loops: CDR1 MNHNS, CDR2 SASEGT. The length of the CDR3 is 16 residues. V lost 4 bases and J lost 6; bases outside the gene matches: 7. In nucleotides, the CDR3 is TGTGCCAGCAGTGTAGAAGCTAGCGGGGGGTCCGGGGAGCTGTTTTTT. This sequence encodes CASSVEASGGSGELFF.

The gene calls are TRBV7-9 and TRBJ2-1; D gene uncertain. The CDR3 has 14 residues. Between the trimmed V and J ends, which lost 1 base and 7 bases, there was a span of 11 bases. CDR1 and CDR2 (germline): SEHNR, FQNEAQ (reference sequence). CDR3 in DNA: TGTGCCAGCAGCTTAGGTGGCAGGTCGAATGAGCAGTTCTTC. Translated, it gives CASSLGGRSNEQFF. Together with reference TRBV7-9 and TRBJ2-1, the CDR3 gives the full variable domain: DTGVSQNPRHKITKRGQNVTFRCDPISEHNRLYWYRQTLGQGPEFLTYFQNEAQLEKSRLLSDRFSAERPKGSFSTLEIQRTEQGDSAMYLCASSLGGRSNEQFFGPGTRLTVL.

This rearrangement joins TRBV29-1 to TRBJ2-5; TRBD2 agrees at 10 bases. Germline lookup yields CDR1 SQVTM and CDR2 ANQGSEA. V was clipped by 4 bases and J by 5 bases; unmatched bases: 7. This CDR3 has 14 amino acids. The CDR3 protein is CSVVSGGVPETQYF. In DNA, the CDR3 is TGCAGCGTTGTGAGCGGGGGGGTCCCGGAGACCCAGTACTTC.

The chain joins TRBV9 to TRBJ2-3; 9 bases line up with TRBD2. V dropped 4 bases and J dropped 2; count of bases not matched to a gene: 5. This CDR3 is built from 15 residues. CDR1 is SGDLS and CDR2 is YYNGEE in the germline V gene. CDR3 coding DNA: TGTGCCAGCAGCCCCGGGACTAGCCTCACAGATACGCAGTATTTT. Its protein is CASSPGTSLTDTQYF.

The CDR3 protein is CASSLVGGGLGETQYF. CDR3 DNA: TGTGCCAGCAGCTTAGTCGGGGGGGGCCTGGGAGAGACCCAGTACTTC. The chain joins TRBV7-2 to TRBJ2-5; 8 nucleotides line up with TRBD2. From germline, CDR1 is SGHTA and CDR2 FQGNSA. The junction had 8 bases not matched to a gene; V was cut back by 1 base and J by 4 bases. The CDR3 covers 16 residues.

The chain recombines TRBV6-2 or TRBV6-3 with TRBJ2-5, with 10 nucleotides matching TRBD2. There are 15 residues in the CDR3. The germline V gene encodes CDR1 MNHEY and CDR2 SVGEGT. The ends lost 2 bases at V and 5 bases at J; junction bases unmatched: 5. The CDR3 here is CASSYASGGAETQYF. The DNA for the CDR3 is TGTGCCAGCAGTTACGCGAGCGGGGGGGCTGAGACCCAGTACTTC.

Worth noting for this clone: Possible read error: a much larger clone is one base away. The chain recombines TRBV6-6 with TRBJ2-7; D is uncertain. Germline V gene lookup returns CDR1 MNHNY and CDR2 SVGAGI (reference sequence). The CDR3 has 11 amino acids. CDR3 amino acids: CASSQSSEQYF. The CDR3 nucleotides read TGTGCCAGCAGCCAGTCCTCCGAGCAGTACTTC.

The chain has TRBV3-1 (or the pseudogene TRBV3-2) and TRBJ2-1; TRBD2 matches at 12 bases. CDR1 LGHDT and CDR2 YNNKEL come from the germline V gene (reference sequence). The V and J ends lost 2 bases and 6 bases, in that order; junction bases with no gene match: 2. The CDR3 runs 15 residues. Here the CDR3 DNA reads TGTGCCAGCAGCCAACTAGCGGGGGGGCGCAATGAGCAGTTCTTC. As protein: CASSQLAGGRNEQFF.

The chain recombines TRBV5-1 with TRBJ1-1, with D possibly being TRBD1 (5 bases). Germline CDR1 is SGHRS and CDR2 is YFSETQ. The CDR3 has 14 amino acids. V was cut by 0 bases and J by 1 base, with 7 bases left in between. CDR3 in DNA: TGCGCCAGCAGCTTGGGGGGCCAGAACACTGAAGCTTTCTTT. Translation gives CASSLGGQNTEAFF.

This chain connects TRBV23-1 to TRBJ1-4, with D possibly matching TRBD1 (6 bases). TRBV23-1 is recorded as an ORF, its role being uncertain. The V and J ends lost 4 bases and 0 bases respectively, with 12 bases between them. The CDR3 is 16 residues long. The CDR3 DNA follows: TGCGCCAGCAGTCCCAGGGGAGGGACAACTAATGAAAAACTGTTTTTT. Its translation is CASSPRGGTTNEKLFF.

The chain uses TRBV27 and TRBJ2-1; D is possibly TRBD2 (6 bases). Per the germline V gene, CDR1 is MNHEY and CDR2 is SMNVEV (reference sequence). V was trimmed by 10 bases and J by 0 bases, leaving 28 bases between them. CDR3 length: 19 residues. CDR3 in DNA: TGTGCCACCTCACGGGGGAACCCGCCTTTCCTAAGCTCCTACAATGAGCAGTTCTTC. It translates to CATSRGNPPFLSSYNEQFF.

This chain links TRBV2 with TRBJ1-4; 11 nucleotides align to TRBD1. This CDR3 contains 15 residues. V lost 7 bases and J lost 7; bases outside the gene matches: 8. Germline V lookup: CDR1 SNHLY, CDR2 FYNNEI. The CDR3 region has the DNA TGTGCCAGCAATTCCTGGACAGGGGGCTCTGAAAAACTGTTTTTT. Protein: CASNSWTGGSEKLFF.

The chain links TRBV6-2 or TRBV6-3 to TRBJ2-1; D may be TRBD2 (6 bases). The CDR3 is made up of 16 amino acids. Per the germline V gene, CDR1 is MNHEY and CDR2 is SVGEGT. Deletions cut 2 bases from V and 5 bases from J, with 16 bases between. This CDR3 reads CASSYPFGGDDNEQFF. The CDR3 DNA is TGTGCCAGCAGTTACCCCTTCGGGGGAGATGACAATGAGCAGTTCTTC.

The chain links TRBV27 to TRBJ2-2, with 10 positions matching TRBD2. This CDR3 is built from 16 residues. Germline-derived CDR1 and CDR2 are MNHEY and SMNVEV (reference sequence). The V gene end was trimmed by 3 bases and the J gene end by 7 bases; junction bases not matched to a gene: 8. The CDR3 here is CASSFQSGGADGELFF. DNA of the CDR3: TGTGCCAGCAGTTTTCAAAGCGGGGGGGCCGACGGGGAGCTGTTTTTT.

This chain links TRBV28 with TRBJ2-1; 9 nucleotides line up with TRBD2. V gave up 6 bases and J gave up 10 bases; unmatched junction bases: 25. Germline CDR1 and CDR2: MDHEN and SYDVKM. CDR3 length: 19 residues. CDR3 loop: CASRSLVWASGAALGEQFF. The CDR3 region has the DNA TGTGCCAGCAGAAGTTTAGTGTGGGCTAGCGGGGCCGCCCTCGGGGAGCAGTTCTTC. The full variable domain, rest sourced from reference TRBV28 and TRBJ2-1, is DVKVTQSSRYLVKRTGEKVFLECVQDMDHENMFWYRQDPGLGLRLIYFSYDVKMKEKGDIPEGYSVSREKKERFSLILESASTNQTSMYLCASRSLVWASGAALGEQFFGPGTRLTVL.